The 32 T cell receptor beta chains below were found in one sample sequenced in a study of T cell responses to AZD1222 COVID-19 vaccine. TCRdb keeps only in-frame clones here, not all; method: immunoSEQ multiplex PCR. The repertoire holds about 110,000 clones, around 90% seen once, with about 1.2% in the top ten. The specimen comprised peripheral blood, sampled on day 0 of AZD1222 vaccination. The receptors derive from an adult in good health.

This clone was seen a single time. The chain is built from TRBV10-3 and TRBJ2-4, with D possibly TRBD1 on 6 matching bases. V lost 3 bases and J 8 bases, leaving 20 bases between the germline ends. Germline loops: CDR1 ENHRY, CDR2 SYGVKD. The CDR3 runs 16 residues. The chain's CDR3 is CAISDSTGSDWHIQYF. The CDR3 nucleotides are TGTGCCATCAGTGACTCCACAGGGTCCGACTGGCACATTCAGTACTTC.

This chain links TRBV30 with TRBJ1-2, with 8 bases matching TRBD1. The length of the CDR3 is 12 residues. Germline lookup yields CDR1 GTSNPN and CDR2 SVGIG (reference sequence). Germline trimming cut 3 bases from V and 6 bases from J; bases unmatched to any gene: 3. The CDR3, as DNA: TGTGCCTGGAGCGGCAGGGGGCATGGCTACACCTTC. It translates to CAWSGRGHGYTF. The variable domain in full, with the rest retrieved from reference TRBV30 and TRBJ1-2, is SQTIHQWPATLVQPVGSPLSLECTVEGTSNPNLYWYRQAAGRGLQLLFYSVGIGQISSEVPQNLSASRPQDRQFILSSKKLLLSDSGFYLCAWSGRGHGYTFGSGTRLTVV.

This sequence joins TRBV4-3 and TRBJ2-2; D is perhaps TRBD2 (7 bases). V lost 5 bases and J 6 bases, leaving 19 bases between the germline ends. CDR3 length equals 16 residues. CDR1 and CDR2 (germline): LGHNA, YSLEER. CDR3 nucleotide sequence: TGCGCCAGCAGCTCTGGGGTTTCGGGGGGCCCCGGGGAGCTGTTTTTT. It is translated as CASSSGVSGGPGELFF.

This clone showed up just a few times. The chain joins TRBV28 to TRBJ1-5, with D tentatively TRBD1 (6 bases). Trimming left V 6 bases short and J 7 bases short, with 16 bases between. The length of the CDR3 is 14 residues. CDR1 is MDHEN, CDR2 SYDVKM, per germline. CDR3 sequence (DNA): TGTGCCAGCAGAACCCCAGGGGACAACCAGCCCCAGCATTTT. Translation: CASRTPGDNQPQHF. Based on the CDR3 plus reference TRBV28 and TRBJ1-5, the full variable domain is DVKVTQSSRYLVKRTGEKVFLECVQDMDHENMFWYRQDPGLGLRLIYFSYDVKMKEKGDIPEGYSVSREKKERFSLILESASTNQTSMYLCASRTPGDNQPQHFGDGTRLSIL.

This chain links TRBV19 with TRBJ2-3, with 7 bases identical to TRBD1. The CDR3 is made up of 16 amino acids. Germline values: CDR1 LNHDA, CDR2 SQIVND (reference sequence). J was trimmed by 1 base and V by 4 bases; bases with no gene match: 8. The DNA for the CDR3 is TGTGCCAGTAGTAAACTAACAGGGGTACGCACAGATACGCAGTATTTT. This gives the protein CASSKLTGVRTDTQYF.

The gene calls are TRBV24-1 and TRBJ2-7; D not resolved. Trimming left V 5 bases short and J 2 bases short, with 15 bases between. The CDR3 runs to 15 residues. Germline V CDR1 and CDR2: KGHDR, SFDVKD. CDR3 amino acids: CATSVGPPETYEQYF. The CDR3 bases are TGTGCCACCAGTGTTGGACCCCCGGAAACCTACGAGCAGTACTTC.

This clone appeared once. This chain links TRBV19 with TRBJ2-5; tentatively, D is TRBD1 (5 bases). The V gene's germline CDR1 is LNHDA and CDR2 SQIVND (reference sequence). Trimming removed 3 bases from V and 5 bases from J, with 16 bases in between. The CDR3 length is 15 residues. The CDR3 spells CASSIKGMSEETQYF. In DNA form, the CDR3 reads TGTGCCAGTAGTATTAAGGGGATGTCAGAGGAGACCCAGTACTTC. The whole variable domain, filled in from reference TRBV19 and TRBJ2-5, reads DGGITQSPKYLFRKEGQNVTLSCEQNLNHDAMYWYRQDPGQGLRLIYYSQIVNDFQKGDIAEGYSVSREKKESFPLTVTSAQKNPTAFYLCASSIKGMSEETQYFGPGTRLLVL.

V usage is TRBV6-2 or TRBV6-3 and J usage is TRBJ1-1; no clear D gene. CDR1 and CDR2 (germline): MNHEY, SVGEGT. The CDR3 consists of 14 residues. Deletions cut 0 bases from V and 2 bases from J, with 7 bases between. The CDR3, as DNA: TGTGCCAGCAGTTACTCACTGAAAAACACTGAAGCTTTCTTT. Its protein is CASSYSLKNTEAFF.

The chain uses TRBV7-2 and TRBJ2-5; D is ambiguous. The length of the CDR3 is 15 residues. In germline, CDR1 is SGHTA, CDR2 FQGNSA. V was shortened by 1 base and J by 5 bases, with 14 bases between the two germline ends. CDR3: CASSLGSRPEETQYF. The CDR3 DNA reads TGTGCCAGCAGCTTAGGGAGCCGCCCTGAGGAGACCCAGTACTTC.

The chain links TRBV24-1 to TRBJ1-2, with D hard to call. V was pared by 9 bases and J by 2 bases, with 9 bases between. Germline V gene lookup returns CDR1 KGHDR and CDR2 SFDVKD. This CDR3 comprises 12 residues. DNA for the CDR3: TGTGCCACCGGCGACGGAAACTATGGCTACACCTTC. Translation gives CATGDGNYGYTF.

The chain has TRBV11-3 and TRBJ2-2, with 10 bases identical to TRBD2. Germline V gives CDR1 SGHNT, CDR2 YENEEA. V was pared by 1 base and J by 5 bases, with 10 bases of the junction left unmatched. The CDR3 length is 18 residues. The CDR3 DNA sequence: TGTGCCAGCAGCTTAGGGCGACAGGGACTAGCGACTACCGGGGAGCTGTTTTTT. Encoded protein: CASSLGRQGLATTGELFF.

The V and J genes are TRBV30 and TRBJ2-1, with 12 bases identical to TRBD2. From germline, CDR1 is GTSNPN and CDR2 SVGIG (reference sequence). This CDR3 region has 15 residues. V lost 0 bases, J lost 13 bases, and 10 bases stayed unmatched. The CDR3 is CAWSVGLAGGPLQFF. The CDR3 nucleotides read TGTGCCTGGAGTGTTGGTCTAGCGGGGGGGCCGTTACAGTTCTTC.

The rearrangement joins TRBV18 to TRBJ2-7; a possible D gene is TRBD1 (6 bases). The V end was cut by 6 bases, the J end by 2 bases, with 17 bases between. The CDR3 is made up of 15 amino acids. Germline assignment: CDR1 KGHSH and CDR2 LQKENI. The CDR3 loop reads CASSPTGNTAYEQYF. Written as DNA, the CDR3 is TGTGCCAGCTCCCCCACAGGGAATACCGCCTACGAGCAGTACTTC.

J is TRBJ2-3 and V is TRBV2, with D uncertain. Trimming left V 1 base short and J 1 base short, with 6 bases between. CDR3 length: 14 residues. Germline assignment: CDR1 SNHLY and CDR2 FYNNEI. In nucleotides, the CDR3 is TGTGCCAGCAGTGAAGGCGTGGGCACAGATACGCAGTATTTT. Translated, it gives CASSEGVGTDTQYF. The full variable domain, in which reference TRBV2 and TRBJ2-3 provide the parts outside the CDR3, is EPEVTQTPSHQVTQMGQEVILRCVPISNHLYFYWYRQILGQKVEFLVSFYNNEISEKSEIFDDQFSVERPDGSNFTLKIRSTKLEDSAMYFCASSEGVGTDTQYFGPGTRLTVL.

The rearrangement joins TRBV7-2 to TRBJ1-3, with D maybe TRBD1 (6 bases). The V gene's germline CDR1 is SGHTA and CDR2 FQGNSA. V lost 6 bases to trimming and J lost 0 bases, with 12 bases between them. The CDR3 spans 15 residues. The CDR3 DNA reads as TGTGCCAGCAGTCCCCGGGACAACTCTGGAAACACCATATATTTT. Its protein is CASSPRDNSGNTIYF.

For this clone: Other nucleotide sequences from this sample produce the same CDR3. The chain recombines TRBV30 with TRBJ1-5, with TRBD1 matching over 8 bases. Unmatched junction bases numbered 0, after V lost 1 base and J lost 4 bases. Per the germline V gene, CDR1 is GTSNPN and CDR2 is SVGIG (reference sequence). CDR3 length: 13 residues. This CDR3 is CAWSGQGNQPQHF. The DNA of the CDR3 is TGTGCCTGGAGTGGACAGGGGAATCAGCCCCAGCATTTT.

A remark on this clone: Within the sample, other DNA sequences also encode this same CDR3. This rearrangement joins TRBV7-3 to TRBJ1-1; D gene unclear. The germline V and J ends were trimmed by 4 bases and 3 bases, with 12 bases remaining between them. The CDR3 covers 14 residues. CDR1 and CDR2 from the germline V gene are SGHTA and FQGTGA. The CDR3 sequence: CASSSLGEDTEAFF. As DNA, the CDR3 is TGTGCCAGCAGCTCCCTCGGAGAGGACACTGAAGCTTTCTTT.

The rearrangement links TRBV27 to TRBJ2-3, with D hard to call. The CDR3 extends over 13 amino acids. V lost 4 bases to trimming and J lost 1 base, with 6 bases between them. CDR1 MNHEY and CDR2 SMNVEV come from the germline V gene (reference sequence). CDR3: CASSSDRTDTQYF. DNA for the CDR3: TGTGCCAGCAGTTCGGACCGCACAGATACGCAGTATTTT.

V gene TRBV10-3 combines with J gene TRBJ2-2; 9 bases fit TRBD1. V was clipped by 2 bases and J by 4 bases; unmatched bases: 5. The CDR3 is 16 amino acids. CDR1 and CDR2 (germline): ENHRY, SYGVKD. CDR3 in DNA: TGTGCCATCAGTGAGCTGGGACAGGGTGGCACCGGGGAGCTGTTTTTT. Its translation: CAISELGQGGTGELFF.

V and J are TRBV24-1 and TRBJ2-1; TRBD2 matches at 12 bases. The CDR3 has 16 amino acids. Germline assignment: CDR1 KGHDR and CDR2 SFDVKD. The V and J ends lost 7 bases and 1 base, in that order; junction bases with no gene match: 4. The CDR3 reads CATRGTSGPSYNEQFF. CDR3 in DNA: TGTGCCACCAGGGGGACTAGCGGGCCATCCTACAATGAGCAGTTCTTC.

V is TRBV5-1 and J is TRBJ2-7; a possible D gene is TRBD2 (7 bases). V gave up 4 bases and J gave up 5 bases, with 19 bases separating them. Germline V CDR1 and CDR2: SGHRS, YFSETQ. The CDR3 covers 15 residues. This CDR3 is CASSPTGGLRDEQYF. Here the CDR3 DNA reads TGCGCCAGCAGCCCGACCGGGGGGCTTCGGGACGAGCAGTACTTC.

The CDR3: CASSLGSGSPSGANVLTF. The CDR3 DNA follows: TGTGCCAGCAGCTTAGGTAGCGGCTCCCCCTCTGGGGCCAACGTCCTGACTTTC. V and J are TRBV7-2 and TRBJ2-6, with D possibly matching TRBD2 (6 bases). The CDR3 is 18 residues long. The germline gives CDR1 SGHTA, CDR2 FQGNSA. The V end lost 1 base, the J end lost 0 bases, and 13 bases lay between the germline ends.

The chain employs TRBV6-2 or TRBV6-3 and TRBJ1-2; D remains unclear. With 3 bases removed from V and 3 bases from J, the gap between germline ends came to 8 bases. This CDR3 region has 13 residues. CDR1 is MNHEY, CDR2 SVGEGT, per germline. The CDR3 loop is CASSYSSYYGYTF. In DNA form, the CDR3 reads TGTGCCAGCAGTTATTCCAGCTACTATGGCTACACCTTC.

This chain connects TRBV18 to TRBJ1-2; 10 bases agree with TRBD1. V trimming: 3 bases; J trimming: 2 bases; junction bases outside the gene matches: 3. The germline V gene has CDR1 KGHSH and CDR2 LQKENI. This CDR3 is built from 15 residues. The CDR3 DNA reads as TGTGCCAGCTCACCGGCGGGACAGGGGAACTATGGCTACACCTTC. Its translation is CASSPAGQGNYGYTF.

V usage is TRBV7-8 and J usage is TRBJ2-5, with TRBD1 as a possible D gene (5 bases). From germline, CDR1 is SGHVS and CDR2 FQNEAQ. V dropped 5 bases and J dropped 4 bases, with 14 bases sitting between them. The CDR3 sequence is 14 residues long. CDR3 DNA: TGTGCCAGCAGCCTCCAGGGCCCCAGAGAGACCCAGTACTTC. Its translation: CASSLQGPRETQYF.

This chain joins TRBV7-9 and TRBJ1-2; TRBD1 matches at 7 bases. The V and J ends lost 8 bases and 4 bases, in that order; junction bases with no gene match: 10. CDR1 SEHNR and CDR2 FQNEAQ come from the germline V gene (reference sequence). CDR3 length: 14 amino acids. As DNA, the CDR3 is TGTGCCAGCCTCCCGGGGCAGGGGGGCTATGGCTACACCTTC. This encodes CASLPGQGGYGYTF.

A single count supports this clone. The chain links TRBV7-2 to TRBJ1-2, with D tentatively TRBD1 (5 bases). This CDR3 region has 14 residues. Per the germline V gene, CDR1 is SGHTA and CDR2 is FQGNSA. V was shortened by 3 bases and J by 4 bases, with 12 bases between the two germline ends. This CDR3 reads CASSFRDLGYGYTF. The CDR3 nucleotides are TGTGCCAGCAGCTTCAGGGACTTGGGCTATGGCTACACCTTC.

The chain uses TRBV3-1 (or the pseudogene TRBV3-2) and TRBJ1-6; D might be TRBD1 (5 bases). Germline V CDR1 and CDR2: LGHDT, YNNKEL (reference sequence). The V end was cut by 1 base, the J end by 5 bases, with 6 bases between. The CDR3 sequence is 14 residues long. The CDR3 loop is CASSQGDHNSPLHF. In DNA, the CDR3 is TGTGCCAGCAGCCAAGGGGACCATAATTCACCCCTCCACTTT.

The V and J genes are TRBV5-4 and TRBJ2-1, with D possibly being TRBD2 (6 bases). The V gene lost 2 bases and the J gene lost 6 bases, with 15 bases spanning the gap. The V gene's germline CDR1 is SGHNT and CDR2 YYREEE (reference sequence). This CDR3 has 15 residues. The CDR3 protein is CASSFRRERPNEQFF. Here the CDR3 DNA reads TGTGCCAGCAGCTTCAGGAGGGAGAGACCCAATGAGCAGTTCTTC.

The chain joins TRBV3-1 (or the pseudogene TRBV3-2) to TRBJ1-5; weak D call: TRBD1 (6 bases). Deletions cut 1 base from V and 7 bases from J, with 17 bases between. This CDR3 comprises 16 residues. Germline loops: CDR1 LGHDT, CDR2 YNNKEL (reference sequence). The CDR3 DNA sequence: TGTGCCAGCAGCCAAGGCCGGTCACAGGGCAGACAGCCCCAGCATTTT. As protein: CASSQGRSQGRQPQHF.

The rearrangement links TRBV24-1 to TRBJ1-5; maybe TRBD1 (5 bases). CDR1 is KGHDR, CDR2 SFDVKD, per germline. This CDR3 spans 14 amino acids. Trimming cost V 6 bases and J 4 bases, with 12 bases left between them. CDR3 DNA: TGTGCCACCAGTTCATCCAGGGAGAATCAGCCCCAGCATTTT. Amino acid sequence: CATSSSRENQPQHF.

J is TRBJ2-3 and V is TRBV27; D is perhaps TRBD1 (5 bases). CDR1 and CDR2 (germline): MNHEY, SMNVEV (reference sequence). The CDR3 has 12 amino acids. V was cut by 6 bases and J by 2 bases, with 6 bases left in between. The CDR3 spells CASRGPTDTQYF. The DNA of the CDR3 is TGTGCCAGCAGGGGGCCCACAGATACGCAGTATTTT.